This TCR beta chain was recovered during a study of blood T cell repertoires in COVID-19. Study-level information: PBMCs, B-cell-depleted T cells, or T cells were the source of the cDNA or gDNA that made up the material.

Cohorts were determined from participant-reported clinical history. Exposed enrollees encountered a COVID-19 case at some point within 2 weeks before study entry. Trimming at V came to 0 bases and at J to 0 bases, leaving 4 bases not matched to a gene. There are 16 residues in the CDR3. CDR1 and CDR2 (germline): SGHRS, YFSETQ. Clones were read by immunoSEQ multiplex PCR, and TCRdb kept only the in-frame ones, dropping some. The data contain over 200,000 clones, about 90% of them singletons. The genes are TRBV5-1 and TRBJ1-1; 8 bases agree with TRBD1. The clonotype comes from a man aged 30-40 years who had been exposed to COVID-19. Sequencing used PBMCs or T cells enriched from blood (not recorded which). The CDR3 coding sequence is TGCGCCAGCAGCTTGGGGACAGGGAGTATGAACACTGAAGCTTTCTTT. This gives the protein CASSLGTGSMNTEAFF.